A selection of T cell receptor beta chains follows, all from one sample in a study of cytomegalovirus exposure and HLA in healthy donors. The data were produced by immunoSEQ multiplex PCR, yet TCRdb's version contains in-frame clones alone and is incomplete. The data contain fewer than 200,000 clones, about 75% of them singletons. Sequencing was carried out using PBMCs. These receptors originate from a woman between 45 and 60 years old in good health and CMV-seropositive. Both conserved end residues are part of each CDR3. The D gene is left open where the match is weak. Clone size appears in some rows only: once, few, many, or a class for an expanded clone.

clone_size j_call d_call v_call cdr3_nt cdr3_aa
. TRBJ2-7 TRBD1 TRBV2 TGTGCCAGCAGACCCGGACAGGCCCACTACGAGCAGTACTTC CASRPGQAHYEQYF
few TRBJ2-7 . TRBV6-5 TGTGCCAGCAGTCCCGATGGGACTGGGGGAGAGCAGTACTTC CASSPDGTGGEQYF
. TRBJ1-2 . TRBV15 TGTGCCACCAGCAGAGATCGGGTTGTCGTTAGATCTGGCTACACCTTC CATSRDRVVVRSGYTF
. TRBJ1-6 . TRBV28 TGTGCCAGCAGTCCTTATCAGAAATCACCCCTCCACTTT CASSPYQKSPLHF
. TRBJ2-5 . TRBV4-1 TGCGCCAGCAGCCAAGGTGGACAGTACCCAGGTACCCAGTACTTC CASSQGGQYPGTQYF
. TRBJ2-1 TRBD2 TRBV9 TGTGCCAGCAGCGCCCCGAGGCGGGGGATAGGTGAGCAGTTCTTC CASSAPRRGIGEQFF
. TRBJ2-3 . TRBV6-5 TGTGCCGCCTCGCCGAGCGGGAGCACAGATACGCAGTATTTT CAASPSGSTDTQYF
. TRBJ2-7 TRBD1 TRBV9 TGTGCCAGCAGCGTAGGAGGACAGGGTAAAATCTACGAGCAGTACTTC CASSVGGQGKIYEQYF
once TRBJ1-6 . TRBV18 TGTGCCAGCTCACCACCGGCGGGCAGCGTTAATTCACCCCTCCACTTT CASSPPAGSVNSPLHF
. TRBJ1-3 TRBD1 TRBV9 TGTGCCAGCAGCGTAGTTCCAACAGGGGAAACTGGAAACACCATATATTTT CASSVVPTGETGNTIYF
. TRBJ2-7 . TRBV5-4 TGTGCCAGCAGCCAGGAACCCGACAGCTACGAGCAGTACTTC CASSQEPDSYEQYF
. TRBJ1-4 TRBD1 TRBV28 TGTGCCAGCAGTCTAACGACAGGGGGCGGCGAAAAACTGTTTTTT CASSLTTGGGEKLFF
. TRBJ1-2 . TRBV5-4 TGTGCCAGCAGCTTGGAACAGGGCGGATCGGGTCTTGGCTACACCTTC CASSLEQGGSGLGYTF
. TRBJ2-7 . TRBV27 TGTGCCAGCAGTTTAATACAGGGAGACCACGAGCAGTACTTC CASSLIQGDHEQYF
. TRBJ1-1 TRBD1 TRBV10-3 TGTGCCATCAGTGGGGGACAGGGCAAGAACACTGAAGCTTTCTTT CAISGGQGKNTEAFF
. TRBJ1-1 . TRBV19 TGTGCCAGTAGTAAGTACGGGGGGAACACTGAAGCTTTCTTT CASSKYGGNTEAFF
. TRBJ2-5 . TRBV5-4 TGTGCCAGCAGCCCAGGGTACCAAGAGACCCAGTACTTC CASSPGYQETQYF
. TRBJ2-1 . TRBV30 TGTGCCTGGAGTCGCGTTCCCTACAATGAGCAGTTCTTC CAWSRVPYNEQFF
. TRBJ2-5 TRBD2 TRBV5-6 TGTGCCAGCAGAGGAATTGGGACTAGCGGGGTCAATCAAGAGACCCAGTACTTC CASRGIGTSGVNQETQYF
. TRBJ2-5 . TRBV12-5 TGTGCTAGTGGTTTCGTGACCCAGTACTTC CASGFVTQYF
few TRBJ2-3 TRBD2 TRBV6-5 TGTGCCACCCTTAGCGGGAGCACAGATACGCAGTATTTT CATLSGSTDTQYF
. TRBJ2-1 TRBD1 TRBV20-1 TGCAGTGAGGGGGCACACAATGAGCAGTTCTTC CSEGAHNEQFF
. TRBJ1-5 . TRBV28 TGTGCCAGCAGTCCCCACCAGGGCCATAGCAATCAGCCCCAGCATTTT CASSPHQGHSNQPQHF
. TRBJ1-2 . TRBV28 TGTGCCAGCAGTTTATTCCCGTATGGCTACACCTTC CASSLFPYGYTF
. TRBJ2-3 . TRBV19 TGTGCCAGTAGTTTTAGGGGGTGGGATACGCAGTATTTT CASSFRGWDTQYF
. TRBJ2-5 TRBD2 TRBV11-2 TGTGCCAGCAGCCCAAGAGGACTAGCGGGTATCCAAGAGACCCAGTACTTC CASSPRGLAGIQETQYF
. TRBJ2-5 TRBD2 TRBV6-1 TGTGCCAGCAGTGGGGTGGCGGGAGTCTCGAAGACCCAGTACTTC CASSGVAGVSKTQYF
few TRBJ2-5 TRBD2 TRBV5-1 TGCGCCAGCAGCTTGTCGGGACTAGCGGGGGAGACCCAGTACTTC CASSLSGLAGETQYF
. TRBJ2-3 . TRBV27 TGTGCCAGCAGTTTATCGGGAGTTGGAGATACGCAGTATTTT CASSLSGVGDTQYF
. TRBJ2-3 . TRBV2 TGTGCCAGCAGCGGACTATTCAGAGATACGCAGTATTTT CASSGLFRDTQYF
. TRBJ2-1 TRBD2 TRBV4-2 TGTGCCAGCAGCCAAGATCCAGCTAGCGGGATCTACAATGAGCAGTTCTTC CASSQDPASGIYNEQFF
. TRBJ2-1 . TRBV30 TGTGCCGGGACTGAGCAGGCCTACAATGAGCAGTTCTTC CAGTEQAYNEQFF
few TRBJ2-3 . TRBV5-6 TGTGCCAGCAGCCGCCCGGAGGGCCTTGGTACGCAGTATTTT CASSRPEGLGTQYF
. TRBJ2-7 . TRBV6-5 TGTGCCAGCAGTTACTCGAGATCCTTGGAGCAGTACTTC CASSYSRSLEQYF
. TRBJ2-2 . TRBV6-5 TGTGCCAGCAGTTATAACGGCGGGGAGCTGTTTTTT CASSYNGGELFF
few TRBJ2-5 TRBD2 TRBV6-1 TGTGCCAGCAGCGAAGTCCCTAGCGGGAGTGGAGAGACCCAGTACTTC CASSEVPSGSGETQYF
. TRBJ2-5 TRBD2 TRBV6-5 TGTGCCAGCAGTTACTCGCCGGGGGGAGGGGAGACCCAGTACTTC CASSYSPGGGETQYF
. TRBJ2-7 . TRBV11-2 TGTGCCAGCAGCTTTGGGGGGGCGACCTACGAGCAGTACTTC CASSFGGATYEQYF
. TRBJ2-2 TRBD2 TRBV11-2 TGTGCCAGCAGCCTACGGGGGGTGGCTTACACCGGGGAGCTGTTTTTT CASSLRGVAYTGELFF
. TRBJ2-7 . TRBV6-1 TGTGCCAGCACGGTAGGCGGGACAGTTTACGAGCAGTACTTC CASTVGGTVYEQYF
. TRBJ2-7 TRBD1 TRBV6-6 TGTGCCAGCAGTAACACCGGGACAGGGTCCGGCGAGCAGTACTTC CASSNTGTGSGEQYF
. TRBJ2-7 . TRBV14 TGTGCCAGCAGCCCACGGGGTTCCGAGCAGTACTTC CASSPRGSEQYF
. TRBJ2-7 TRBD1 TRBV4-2 TGTGCCAGCAGCCGGGACAGACTGAACTACGAGCAGTACTTC CASSRDRLNYEQYF
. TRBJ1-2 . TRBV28 TGTGCCAGCAGTTTCGGCCGACGCGGCTATGGCTACACCTTC CASSFGRRGYGYTF
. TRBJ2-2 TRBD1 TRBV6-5 TGTGCCAGCAGTCGGACAGGGAGGAACACCGGGGAGCTGTTTTTT CASSRTGRNTGELFF